This TCR beta chain was captured in a study of T cell changes during pregnancy in multiple sclerosis. CDR3 length: 14 amino acids. Per the germline V gene, CDR1 is SNHLY and CDR2 is FYNNEI. V gave up 5 bases and J gave up 8 bases; unmatched junction bases: 4. Measured with immunoSEQ multiplex PCR; TCRdb has only the in-frame clones, and not every one. This sample has tens of thousands of clones, with about 93% found just once. The J gene is TRBJ2-2, the V gene TRBV2; 11 positions agree with TRBD2. The receptor was isolated from a female donor in good health, enrolled as a control in a pregnancy study. The sample in question was peripheral blood, obtained in the third trimester of pregnancy. The CDR3 loop is CASSPRLAGGELFF. The CDR3 DNA follows: TGTGCCAGCAGTCCCCGACTAGCGGGAGGGGAGCTGTTTTTT.